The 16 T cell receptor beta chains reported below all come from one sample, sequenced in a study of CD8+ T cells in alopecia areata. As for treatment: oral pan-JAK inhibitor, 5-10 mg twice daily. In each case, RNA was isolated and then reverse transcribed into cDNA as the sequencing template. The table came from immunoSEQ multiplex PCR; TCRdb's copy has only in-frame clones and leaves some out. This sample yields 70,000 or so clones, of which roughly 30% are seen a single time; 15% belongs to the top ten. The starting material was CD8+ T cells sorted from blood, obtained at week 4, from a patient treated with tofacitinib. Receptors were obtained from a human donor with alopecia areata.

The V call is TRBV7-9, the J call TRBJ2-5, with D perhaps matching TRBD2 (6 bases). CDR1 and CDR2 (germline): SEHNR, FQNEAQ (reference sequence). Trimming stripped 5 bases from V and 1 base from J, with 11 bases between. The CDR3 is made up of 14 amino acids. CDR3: CASSTPSVQETQYF. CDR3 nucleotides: TGTGCCAGCAGCACACCTAGCGTCCAAGAGACCCAGTACTTC. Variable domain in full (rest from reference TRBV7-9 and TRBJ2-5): DTGVSQNPRHKITKRGQNVTFRCDPISEHNRLYWYRQTLGQGPEFLTYFQNEAQLEKSRLLSDRFSAERPKGSFSTLEIQRTEQGDSAMYLCASSTPSVQETQYFGPGTRLLVL.

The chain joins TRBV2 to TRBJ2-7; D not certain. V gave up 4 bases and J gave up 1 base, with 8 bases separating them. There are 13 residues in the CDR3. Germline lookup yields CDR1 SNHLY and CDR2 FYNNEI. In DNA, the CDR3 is TGTGCCAGCAGTGTCAGCATATCCTACGAGCAGTACTTC. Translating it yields CASSVSISYEQYF.

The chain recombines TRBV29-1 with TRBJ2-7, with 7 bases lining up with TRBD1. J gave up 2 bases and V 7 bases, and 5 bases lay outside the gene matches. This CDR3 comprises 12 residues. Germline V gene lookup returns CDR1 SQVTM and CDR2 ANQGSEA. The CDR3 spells CSALTGTYEQYF. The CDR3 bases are TGCAGCGCCCTGACAGGGACCTACGAGCAGTACTTC.

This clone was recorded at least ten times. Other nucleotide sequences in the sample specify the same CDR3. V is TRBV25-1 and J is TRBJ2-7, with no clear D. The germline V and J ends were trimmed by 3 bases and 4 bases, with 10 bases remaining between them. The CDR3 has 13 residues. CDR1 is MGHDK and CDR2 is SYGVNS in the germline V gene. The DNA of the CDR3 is TGTGCCAGCAGTGAGGGTCTCGGGTACGAGCAGTACTTC. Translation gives CASSEGLGYEQYF.

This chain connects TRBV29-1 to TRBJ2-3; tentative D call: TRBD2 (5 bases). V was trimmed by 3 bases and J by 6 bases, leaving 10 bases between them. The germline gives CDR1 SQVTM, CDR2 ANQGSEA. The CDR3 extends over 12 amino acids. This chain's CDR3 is CSVEWGEDTQYF. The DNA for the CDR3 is TGCAGCGTTGAGTGGGGAGAGGATACGCAGTATTTT.

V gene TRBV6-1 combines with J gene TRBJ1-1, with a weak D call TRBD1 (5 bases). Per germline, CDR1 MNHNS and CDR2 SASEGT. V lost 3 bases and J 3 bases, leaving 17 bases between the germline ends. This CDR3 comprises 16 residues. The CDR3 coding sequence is TGTGCCAGCAGTGACACCGGCGGGGGGTTGGACACTGAAGCTTTCTTT. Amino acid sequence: CASSDTGGGLDTEAFF.

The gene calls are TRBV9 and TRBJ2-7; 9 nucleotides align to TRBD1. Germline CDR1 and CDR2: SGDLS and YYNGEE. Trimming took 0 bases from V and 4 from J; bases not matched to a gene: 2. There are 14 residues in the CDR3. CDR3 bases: TGTGCCAGCAGCGTAGACGGACAGGGGTACGAGCAGTACTTC. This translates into CASSVDGQGYEQYF.

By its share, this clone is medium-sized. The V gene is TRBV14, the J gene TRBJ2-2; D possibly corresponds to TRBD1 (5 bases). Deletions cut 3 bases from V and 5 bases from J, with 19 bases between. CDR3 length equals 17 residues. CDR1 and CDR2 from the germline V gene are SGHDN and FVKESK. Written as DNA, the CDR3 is TGTGCCAGCAGCCAGGAAGGTGGTGACAGTGGGACCGGGGAGCTGTTTTTT. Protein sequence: CASSQEGGDSGTGELFF.

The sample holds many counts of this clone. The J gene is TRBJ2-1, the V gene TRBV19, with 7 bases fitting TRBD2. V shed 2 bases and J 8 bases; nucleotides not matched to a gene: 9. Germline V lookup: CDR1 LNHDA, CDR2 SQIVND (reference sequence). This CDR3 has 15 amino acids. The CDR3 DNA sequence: TGTGCCAGTAGTATAAGCAGGCGGGGAGGGGATGAGCAGTTCTTC. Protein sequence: CASSISRRGGDEQFF.

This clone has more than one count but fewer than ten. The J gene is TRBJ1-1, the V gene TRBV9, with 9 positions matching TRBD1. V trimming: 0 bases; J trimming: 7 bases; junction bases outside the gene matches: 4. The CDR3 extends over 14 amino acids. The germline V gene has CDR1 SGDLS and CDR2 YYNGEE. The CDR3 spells CASSVGTGAGEAFF. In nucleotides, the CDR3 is TGTGCCAGCAGCGTAGGGACAGGGGCAGGTGAAGCTTTCTTT.

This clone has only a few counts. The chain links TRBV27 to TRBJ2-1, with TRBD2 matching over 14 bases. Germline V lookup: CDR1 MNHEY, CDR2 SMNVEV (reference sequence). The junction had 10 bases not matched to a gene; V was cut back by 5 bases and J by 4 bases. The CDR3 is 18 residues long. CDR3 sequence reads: CASSHKTSGRELYNEQFF. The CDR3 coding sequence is TGTGCCAGCAGTCACAAGACTAGCGGGAGGGAACTTTACAATGAGCAGTTCTTC.

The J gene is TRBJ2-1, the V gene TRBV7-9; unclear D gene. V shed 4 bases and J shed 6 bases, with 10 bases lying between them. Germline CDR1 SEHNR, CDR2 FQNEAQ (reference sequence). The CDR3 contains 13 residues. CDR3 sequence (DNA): TGTGCCAGCAGCTCCTCCCTGAGCAATGAGCAGTTCTTC. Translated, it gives CASSSSLSNEQFF.

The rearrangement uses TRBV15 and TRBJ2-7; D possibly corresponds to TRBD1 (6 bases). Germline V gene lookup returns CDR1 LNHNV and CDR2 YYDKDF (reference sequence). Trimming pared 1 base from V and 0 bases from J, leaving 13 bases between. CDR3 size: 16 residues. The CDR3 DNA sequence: TGTGCCACCAGCAGAGGGGGGCGAGGGTTCTCCTACGAGCAGTACTTC. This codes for CATSRGGRGFSYEQYF.

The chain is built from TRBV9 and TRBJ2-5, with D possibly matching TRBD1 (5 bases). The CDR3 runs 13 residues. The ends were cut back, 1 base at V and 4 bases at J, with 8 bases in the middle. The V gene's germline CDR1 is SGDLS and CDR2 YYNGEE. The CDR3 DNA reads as TGTGCCAGCAGCGTATGGCAGGGAGAGACCCAGTACTTC. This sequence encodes CASSVWQGETQYF.

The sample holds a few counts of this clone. CDR3 in DNA: TGTGCCAGCAGCCCGCGAGGACAGGGTTACGAGCAGTACTTC. Translating gives CASSPRGQGYEQYF. The chain uses TRBV14 and TRBJ2-7; 8 positions match TRBD1. Germline CDR1 reads SGHDN; CDR2 reads FVKESK. The CDR3 has 14 amino acids. J lost 4 bases, V lost 4 bases, and 6 bases had no gene match.

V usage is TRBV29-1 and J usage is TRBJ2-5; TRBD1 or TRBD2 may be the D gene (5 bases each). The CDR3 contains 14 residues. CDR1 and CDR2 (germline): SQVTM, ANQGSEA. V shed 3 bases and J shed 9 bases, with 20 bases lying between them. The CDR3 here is CSVEGIARGPAQYF. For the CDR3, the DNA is TGCAGCGTTGAGGGGATAGCGAGGGGCCCGGCCCAGTACTTC.